This passage covers 25 T cell receptor beta chains from one sample sequenced in a study of T cell changes during pregnancy in multiple sclerosis. Generated by immunoSEQ multiplex PCR, the TCRdb table keeps only in-frame clones and is missing some. The table includes approximately 30,000 clones, 75% to 90% detected once. The source material was CD8+ T cells from peripheral blood mononuclear cells, sampled after pregnancy. These receptors all come from a female donor with multiple sclerosis, enrolled in a pregnancy study.

The gene calls are TRBV7-2 and TRBJ2-1; 9 positions agree with TRBD2. From germline, CDR1 is SGHTA and CDR2 FQGNSA. With V trimmed by 1 base and J by 8 bases, 6 bases remained unmatched. The CDR3 covers 15 residues. The CDR3, as DNA: TGTGCCAGCAGCTTAGGGGCTAGCGGGGCAGATGAGCAGTTCTTC. Its translation is CASSLGASGADEQFF.

This chain uses TRBV14 with TRBJ2-5; D not certain. V was trimmed by 1 base and J by 5 bases, leaving 11 bases between them. The CDR3 covers 14 residues. CDR1 and CDR2 from the germline V gene are SGHDN and FVKESK. The CDR3 loop is CASSQGLNRETQYF. The CDR3 DNA reads TGTGCCAGCAGCCAAGGTCTGAACCGGGAGACCCAGTACTTC. The full variable domain, completed using reference TRBV14 and TRBJ2-5, is EAGVTQFPSHSVIEKGQTVTLRCDPISGHDNLYWYRRVMGKEIKFLLHFVKESKQDESGMPNNRFLAERTGGTYSTLKVQPAELEDSGVYFCASSQGLNRETQYFGPGTRLLVL.

The rearrangement joins TRBV9 to TRBJ1-2; possible D gene TRBD1, 6 bases. CDR1 SGDLS and CDR2 YYNGEE come from the germline V gene. CDR3 size: 14 residues. Trimming took 2 bases from V and 8 from J, leaving 16 bases between them. CDR3 nucleotides: TGTGCCAGCAGCGTCGCAGGGGAGTTCGGCGGCTACACCTTC. The encoded protein is CASSVAGEFGGYTF.

This CDR3 reads CASSPGGSSYEQYF. The CDR3 nucleotides are TGTGCCAGCAGCCCCGGTGGGAGCTCCTACGAGCAGTACTTC. The rearrangement uses TRBV5-4 and TRBJ2-7; maybe TRBD2 (5 bases). In germline, CDR1 is SGHNT, CDR2 YYREEE (reference sequence). The CDR3 covers 14 residues. Trimming shortened V by 4 bases and J by 0 bases, and 11 bases separated the two germline ends.

The V call is TRBV7-2, the J call TRBJ1-6, with 7 bases lining up with TRBD1. V lost 5 bases to trimming and J lost 4 bases; unmatched junction nucleotides: 8. Germline-derived CDR1 and CDR2 are SGHTA and FQGNSA. There are 16 residues in the CDR3. The CDR3 sequence: CASSPRDRSYNSPLHF. The CDR3 DNA is TGTGCCAGCAGCCCTAGGGACAGATCTTATAATTCACCCCTCCACTTT.

The J gene is TRBJ1-1, the V gene TRBV14, with unresolved D. CDR3 length equals 13 residues. The ends were cut back, 0 bases at V and 4 bases at J, with 6 bases in the middle. Germline V CDR1 and CDR2: SGHDN, FVKESK. In DNA, the CDR3 is TGTGCCAGCAGCCAAGAGACGGGCACTGAAGCTTTCTTT. Its protein product is CASSQETGTEAFF.

The chain uses TRBV27 and TRBJ1-1; no definite D call. CDR3 length: 14 amino acids. Trimming cost V 2 bases and J 3 bases, with 10 bases left between them. Germline-derived CDR1 and CDR2 are MNHEY and SMNVEV (reference sequence). The CDR3 DNA sequence: TGTGCCAGCAGTTTAACGGTAGTGGACACTGAAGCTTTCTTT. Encoded protein: CASSLTVVDTEAFF.

The CDR3 spells CASSPRQGVDTEAFF. CDR3 bases: TGTGCCAGCAGCCCCCGACAGGGGGTGGACACTGAAGCTTTCTTT. The rearrangement links TRBV9 to TRBJ1-1, with 9 bases aligning to TRBD1. The CDR3 has 15 residues. From germline, CDR1 is SGDLS and CDR2 YYNGEE. The junction had 7 bases not matched to a gene; V was cut back by 4 bases and J by 3 bases.

This chain links TRBV10-1 with TRBJ1-2; no reliable D call. Looked up from germline, CDR1 is WNHNN and CDR2 is SYGVQD (reference sequence). Trimming took 6 bases from V and 3 from J, leaving 8 bases between them. The CDR3 loop spans 12 amino acids. CDR3 sequence reads: CASSREDYGYTF. In DNA, the CDR3 is TGCGCCAGCAGCCGGGAGGACTATGGCTACACCTTC.

This clone was counted a single time. The chain links TRBV7-9 to TRBJ2-7, with a weak D call TRBD2 (6 bases). CDR1 is SEHNR and CDR2 is FQNEAQ in the germline V gene (reference sequence). V was trimmed by 4 bases and J by 4 bases, leaving 20 bases between them. The CDR3 runs 16 residues. The DNA of the CDR3 is TGTGCCAGCAGCTCAACGGGGGTATCCGCGCTGTACGAGCAGTACTTC. It translates to CASSSTGVSALYEQYF. The variable domain in full, with the rest retrieved from reference TRBV7-9 and TRBJ2-7, is DTGVSQNPRHKITKRGQNVTFRCDPISEHNRLYWYRQTLGQGPEFLTYFQNEAQLEKSRLLSDRFSAERPKGSFSTLEIQRTEQGDSAMYLCASSSTGVSALYEQYFGPGTRLTVT.

The V and J genes are TRBV13 and TRBJ2-7, with 9 bases matching TRBD1. The CDR3 length is 16 residues. In germline, CDR1 is PRHDT, CDR2 FYEKMQ (reference sequence). V shed 5 bases, J shed 3 bases, and the junction held 11 bases outside the gene matches. CDR3 residues: CASSPAGQGVGYEQYF. The CDR3 nucleotides are TGTGCCAGCAGCCCAGCGGGACAGGGTGTAGGCTACGAGCAGTACTTC.

The V call is TRBV6-4, the J call TRBJ1-5, with D unresolved. CDR1 and CDR2 from the germline V gene are MRHNA and SNTAGT. V shed 6 bases and J shed 0 bases, with 12 bases lying between them. The CDR3 runs 15 residues. DNA for the CDR3: TGTGCCAGCAGAGCTGACGGGGATAGCAATCAGCCCCAGCATTTT. Protein product: CASRADGDSNQPQHF.

The rearrangement uses TRBV7-8 and TRBJ2-6; possibly TRBD2 for D (6 bases). The germline V gene encodes CDR1 SGHVS and CDR2 FQNEAQ. The CDR3 totals 16 residues. V was pared by 7 bases and J by 0 bases, with 13 bases between. The DNA for the CDR3 is TGTGCCAGCACCCTACGGGGGACCTCTGGGGCCAACGTCCTGACTTTC. Translation: CASTLRGTSGANVLTF.

This clone was seen only a few times. The J gene is TRBJ1-4, the V gene TRBV6-1; 9 bases match TRBD1. Germline V lookup: CDR1 MNHNS, CDR2 SASEGT. V gave up 6 bases and J gave up 6 bases; unmatched junction bases: 8. This CDR3 comprises 15 residues. The CDR3 DNA is TGTGCCAGCAGCACGGGACAGGGAGGGCATGAAAAACTGTTTTTT. Protein: CASSTGQGGHEKLFF.

CDR3 DNA sequence: TGTGCCAGCAGCCTTGGGACAGAAAAACTGTTTTTT. Amino acids: CASSLGTEKLFF. The chain combines TRBV7-2 with TRBJ1-4; a possible D gene is TRBD1 (6 bases). CDR3 length: 12 amino acids. V was shortened by 5 bases and J by 8 bases, with 9 bases between the two germline ends. Germline CDR1 reads SGHTA; CDR2 reads FQGNSA. Supplemented by reference TRBV7-2 and TRBJ1-4, the full variable domain reads GAGVSQSPSNKVTEKGKDVELRCDPISGHTALYWYRQSLGQGLEFLIYFQGNSAPDKSGLPSDRFSAERTGGSVSTLTIQRTQQEDSAVYLCASSLGTEKLFFGSGTQLSVL.

This chain joins TRBV9 and TRBJ1-1, with a weak D call TRBD1 (5 bases). The V and J ends lost 4 bases and 0 bases respectively, with 10 bases between them. This CDR3 spans 14 amino acids. CDR1 and CDR2 from the germline V gene are SGDLS and YYNGEE. CDR3 sequence (DNA): TGTGCCAGCAGCCCGACAGCGATGAACACTGAAGCTTTCTTT. Its translation: CASSPTAMNTEAFF.

This chain connects TRBV6-4 to TRBJ2-3, with 7 bases identical to TRBD2. V gave up 0 bases and J gave up 1 base; unmatched junction bases: 1. This CDR3 comprises 15 residues. CDR1 MRHNA and CDR2 SNTAGT come from the germline V gene. CDR3 protein: CASSDSGGGTDTQYF. CDR3 bases: TGTGCCAGCAGTGACTCGGGGGGGGGCACAGATACGCAGTATTTT.

V gene TRBV5-5 combines with J gene TRBJ2-3; 9 bases fit TRBD1. V gave up 0 bases and J gave up 2 bases; unmatched junction bases: 1. The CDR3 contains 15 residues. Germline loops: CDR1 SGHKS, CDR2 YYEKEE (reference sequence). CDR3 region: CASSLGDRDTDTQYF. CDR3 sequence (DNA): TGTGCCAGCAGCTTGGGGGACAGGGACACAGATACGCAGTATTTT.

The rearrangement joins TRBV19 to TRBJ1-1, with D unresolved. The ends were cut back, 5 bases at V and 6 bases at J, with 13 bases in the middle. The germline CDR1 and CDR2 sequences are LNHDA and SQIVND (reference sequence). CDR3 length: 13 amino acids. The CDR3 bases are TGTGCCAGTAGTCCGGGTGCGATCTCTGAAGCTTTCTTT. Amino acid sequence: CASSPGAISEAFF.

Here the CDR3 DNA reads TGTGCCAGCCTCAGCGGGAACCAAGAGACCCAGTACTTC. Translated: CASLSGNQETQYF. The rearrangement uses TRBV7-2 and TRBJ2-5, with TRBD2 identical over 7 bases. Germline values: CDR1 SGHTA, CDR2 FQGNSA. CDR3 length equals 13 residues. Trimming cost V 8 bases and J 0 bases; bases outside gene matches: 3.

This clone was counted between two and nine times. The chain employs TRBV19 and TRBJ1-1; unclear D gene. The CDR3 is 15 amino acids. Deletions cut 4 bases from V and 0 bases from J, with 12 bases between. Germline assignment: CDR1 LNHDA and CDR2 SQIVND (reference sequence). The CDR3 protein is CASSTLEHMNTEAFF. DNA for the CDR3: TGTGCCAGTAGTACCCTGGAGCACATGAACACTGAAGCTTTCTTT.

This chain joins TRBV10-1 and TRBJ2-5; 13 nucleotides align to TRBD2. This CDR3 contains 18 residues. CDR1 and CDR2 (germline): WNHNN, SYGVQD (reference sequence). J lost 0 bases, V lost 5 bases, and 9 bases had no gene match. The CDR3 region has the DNA TGCGCCAGCAGTCAAAGACTAGCGGGGGGCCTCCACCAAGAGACCCAGTACTTC. As protein: CASSQRLAGGLHQETQYF.

J is TRBJ1-6 and V is TRBV7-6; no clear D gene. V was clipped by 5 bases and J by 8 bases, with 16 bases between them. CDR1 is SGHVS, CDR2 FNYEAQ, per germline. The CDR3 contains 15 residues. CDR3 DNA: TGTGCCAGCAGCCCCGAGTCGGTTTCATATTCACCCCTCCACTTT. Its translation: CASSPESVSYSPLHF.

This clone was seen only once. The V gene is TRBV11-1, the J gene TRBJ1-1, with D perhaps matching TRBD1 (5 bases). Trimming pared 5 bases from V and 0 bases from J, leaving 13 bases between. Germline CDR1 is SGHAT and CDR2 is FQDESV (reference sequence). The CDR3 is 15 residues long. In nucleotides, the CDR3 is TGTGCCAGCAGCAAAGACAGTTACATGAACACTGAAGCTTTCTTT. Translating gives CASSKDSYMNTEAFF.

The V and J genes are TRBV7-9 and TRBJ1-5; D not certain. Germline V gene data show CDR1 as SEHNR and CDR2 as FQNEAQ (reference sequence). V was pared by 2 bases and J by 3 bases, with 8 bases between. The CDR3 runs 14 residues. The CDR3 loop reads CASSLIQSNQPQHF. The CDR3 region has the DNA TGTGCCAGCAGCTTAATCCAGTCCAATCAGCCCCAGCATTTT. Filled out from reference TRBV7-9 and TRBJ1-5, the complete variable domain reads DTGVSQNPRHKITKRGQNVTFRCDPISEHNRLYWYRQTLGQGPEFLTYFQNEAQLEKSRLLSDRFSAERPKGSFSTLEIQRTEQGDSAMYLCASSLIQSNQPQHFGDGTRLSIL.